Listed below are T cell receptor beta chains from one sample, sequenced in a study of blood T cell repertoires in COVID-19. Profiling relied on immunoSEQ multiplex PCR, and the TCRdb table lists in-frame clones only, not all of them. Counted here are under 300,000 clones, 89% occurring once; the ten biggest clones make up 3.5% to 5.5%. The material sequenced was peripheral blood. These receptor sequences come from a woman in her thirties or forties who had recovered from COVID-19. Each CDR3 is given with its conserved first and last residue. The D gene is left open where the match is weak. Not every row has a clone size; where given, it reads once, few, many or a size class.

v_call: TRBV4-1
d_call: -
clone_size: few
j_call: TRBJ2-1
cdr3_nt: TGCGCCAGCAGCCAATTCCTTCCGGCGGGGGCCTCCTACAATGAGCAGTTCTTC
cdr3_aa: CASSQFLPAGASYNEQFF

v_call: TRBV5-4
d_call: -
clone_size: -
j_call: TRBJ1-4
cdr3_nt: TGTGCCAGCAGCTTTGGTGGAGGTAATCATGAAAAACTGTTTTTT
cdr3_aa: CASSFGGGNHEKLFF

v_call: TRBV24-1
d_call: -
clone_size: -
j_call: TRBJ1-1
cdr3_nt: TGTGCCACCTCAGTCGGGGGTGAAGCTTTCTTT
cdr3_aa: CATSVGGEAFF

v_call: TRBV30
d_call: TRBD1
clone_size: -
j_call: TRBJ1-5
cdr3_nt: TGTGCCTGGAGCGACGACAGGGCCCAGCCCCAGCATTTT
cdr3_aa: CAWSDDRAQPQHF

v_call: TRBV27
d_call: TRBD1
clone_size: -
j_call: TRBJ2-4
cdr3_nt: TGTGCCAGCAGCGGGACAGGCCTAGCCAAAAACATTCAGTACTTC
cdr3_aa: CASSGTGLAKNIQYF

v_call: TRBV29-1
d_call: TRBD2
clone_size: -
j_call: TRBJ2-3
cdr3_nt: TGCAGCGTTGAGGGACTAGCGGGAGGGGGTTGGGGAGATACGCAGTATTTT
cdr3_aa: CSVEGLAGGGWGDTQYF

v_call: TRBV9
d_call: -
clone_size: -
j_call: TRBJ1-2
cdr3_nt: TGTGCCAGCAGCCCAGCGGCTATATCTTTTAACTATGGCTACACCTTC
cdr3_aa: CASSPAAISFNYGYTF

v_call: TRBV27
d_call: TRBD1
clone_size: once
j_call: TRBJ1-4
cdr3_nt: TGTGCCAGCAGTTTATTTCAGGGGACAGGGGATGAAAAACTGTTTTTT
cdr3_aa: CASSLFQGTGDEKLFF

v_call: TRBV18
d_call: -
clone_size: -
j_call: TRBJ2-5
cdr3_nt: TGTGCCAGCTCACCACCGTCACTAGCATGGCGAGAGACCCAGTACTTC
cdr3_aa: CASSPPSLAWRETQYF

v_call: TRBV4-3
d_call: -
clone_size: -
j_call: TRBJ2-3
cdr3_nt: TGCGCCAGCAGCCAAAGGAGGGGGCAAGATACGCAGTATTTT
cdr3_aa: CASSQRRGQDTQYF

v_call: TRBV6-2/TRBV6-3
d_call: TRBD2
clone_size: -
j_call: TRBJ2-1
cdr3_nt: TGTGCCAGCAGTTACGACGCTAGCGGGAGGGTTTTTGAGCAGTTCTTC
cdr3_aa: CASSYDASGRVFEQFF

v_call: TRBV5-4
d_call: TRBD1
clone_size: few
j_call: TRBJ2-1
cdr3_nt: TGTGCCAGCAGGTTGGGACAGGGGAGCGGCAATGAGCAGTTCTTC
cdr3_aa: CASRLGQGSGNEQFF

v_call: TRBV14
d_call: TRBD1
clone_size: -
j_call: TRBJ2-4
cdr3_nt: TGTGCCAGCAGCCCGCCGGGACAGGGCAAAAACATTCAGTACTTC
cdr3_aa: CASSPPGQGKNIQYF

v_call: TRBV15
d_call: -
clone_size: -
j_call: TRBJ1-3
cdr3_nt: TGTGCCACCAGCCGAGAGGGAGGATCTGGAAACACCATATATTTT
cdr3_aa: CATSREGGSGNTIYF

v_call: TRBV5-8
d_call: TRBD2
clone_size: -
j_call: TRBJ2-1
cdr3_nt: TGTGCCAGCAGCCTAACTAGCGGGAGGAGTAAGTTCTTC
cdr3_aa: CASSLTSGRSKFF

v_call: TRBV7-2
d_call: TRBD2
clone_size: -
j_call: TRBJ2-1
cdr3_nt: TGTGCCAGCAGACCGACTAGCGGAGTCTACAATGAGCAGTTCTTC
cdr3_aa: CASRPTSGVYNEQFF

v_call: TRBV14
d_call: -
clone_size: -
j_call: TRBJ1-4
cdr3_nt: TGTGCCAGCAGCCAAGGGGGGGCAACTAATGAAAAACTGTTTTTT
cdr3_aa: CASSQGGATNEKLFF

v_call: TRBV2
d_call: -
clone_size: -
j_call: TRBJ1-1
cdr3_nt: TGTGCCAGCAGTGCTCTTCGGGGGGACACTGAAGCTTTCTTT
cdr3_aa: CASSALRGDTEAFF

v_call: TRBV24-1
d_call: TRBD2
clone_size: -
j_call: TRBJ2-2
cdr3_nt: TGTGCCACCAGTGATCCGGCGGCGGGGGAGGTCGGGGAGCTGTTTTTT
cdr3_aa: CATSDPAAGEVGELFF

v_call: TRBV5-1
d_call: TRBD2
clone_size: -
j_call: TRBJ2-5
cdr3_nt: TGCGCCAGCAGCTTGGCGGAAGCTAGCGGGGGGCCGGAGACCCAGTACTTC
cdr3_aa: CASSLAEASGGPETQYF

v_call: TRBV11-2
d_call: TRBD1
clone_size: -
j_call: TRBJ1-3
cdr3_nt: TGTGCCAGCAGCTCCATCCTTTCGGACAGGGCTGGAAACACCATATATTTT
cdr3_aa: CASSSILSDRAGNTIYF

v_call: TRBV10-3
d_call: TRBD1
clone_size: -
j_call: TRBJ1-5
cdr3_nt: TGTGCCATCGCGGACAGGGCGAGTCAGCCCCAGCATTTT
cdr3_aa: CAIADRASQPQHF

v_call: TRBV7-7
d_call: TRBD1
clone_size: -
j_call: TRBJ2-5
cdr3_nt: TGTGCCAGCAGCTGGGGCCCCGGGACAGAAGAGACCCAGTACTTC
cdr3_aa: CASSWGPGTEETQYF